Sequencing of this TCR beta chain was carried out in a study of blood T cell repertoires in COVID-19. Assay: immunoSEQ multiplex PCR; the TCRdb copy retains only in-frame clones and omits some. The sample records around 450,000 clones, around 90% being singletons. Trimming stripped 0 bases from V and 7 bases from J, with 19 bases between. The CDR3 runs 16 residues. CDR1 MGHRA and CDR2 YSYEKL come from the germline V gene. Sequenced material: PBMCs or T cells enriched from blood (not recorded which). This sequence joins TRBV4-1 and TRBJ2-7; the D is unclear. The receptor's source is a woman aged 18-29 years who had recovered from COVID-19. CDR3 amino acids: CASSQDTVLATREQYF. The CDR3 bases are TGCGCCAGCAGCCAAGATACCGTACTTGCCACTCGGGAGCAGTACTTC.